Shown below are 16 T cell receptor beta chains from a single sample sequenced in a study of cytomegalovirus exposure and HLA in healthy donors. Use of 60 Vbeta and 13 Jbeta primers characterized the PCR. TCRdb's table, derived via immunoSEQ multiplex PCR, lists solely in-frame clones and lacks some. The sample carries more than 85,000 clones, roughly 70% recorded once. Source material: PBMCs. The receptor set was obtained from a man aged 35 to 55 in good health and CMV-seronegative.

This chain joins TRBV6-5 and TRBJ1-2; D is uncertain. V was shortened by 2 bases and J by 6 bases, with 10 bases between the two germline ends. CDR1 is MNHEY and CDR2 is SVGAGI in the germline V gene. The CDR3 has 13 amino acids. This CDR3 reads CASSYIGGDGYTF. In DNA, the CDR3 is TGTGCCAGCAGTTACATTGGCGGAGATGGCTACACCTTC.

The CDR3 DNA reads as TGTGCCAGCAGCCAAGATGGCGGGGTGGGCAATCAGCCCCAGCATTTT. Translation gives CASSQDGGVGNQPQHF. The V call is TRBV4-2, the J call TRBJ1-5; D is unresolved. Per the germline V gene, CDR1 is LGHNA and CDR2 is YNFKEQ. The V and J ends lost 0 bases and 2 bases respectively, with 11 bases between them. The CDR3 is 16 amino acids.

The J gene is TRBJ2-5, the V gene TRBV5-6; 7 positions match TRBD2. The junction had 9 bases not matched to a gene; V was cut back by 4 bases and J by 3 bases. CDR1 and CDR2 (germline): SGHDT, YYEEEE. The CDR3 covers 15 residues. The CDR3 DNA is TGTGCCAGCAGCGGGTCCCCTCTAGCGGAAGAGACCCAGTACTTC. It yields the protein CASSGSPLAEETQYF.

V gene TRBV7-8 combines with J gene TRBJ1-5; no reliable D call. The V gene lost 1 base and the J gene lost 7 bases, with 14 bases spanning the gap. This CDR3 is built from 15 residues. Germline CDR1 SGHVS, CDR2 FQNEAQ. CDR3 coding DNA: TGTGCCAGCAGCTTAGTGGGGAGCTTCGGGCAGCCCCAGCATTTT. It translates to CASSLVGSFGQPQHF.

V is TRBV5-1 and J is TRBJ1-1, with TRBD1 matching 8 bases. Trimming at V came to 4 bases and at J to 1 base, leaving 6 bases not matched to a gene. CDR1 and CDR2 from the germline V gene are SGHRS and YFSETQ. The CDR3 has 15 residues. The CDR3 protein is CASSPTQGENTEAFF. CDR3 DNA sequence: TGCGCCAGCAGCCCAACACAGGGGGAGAACACTGAAGCTTTCTTT.

V is TRBV7-2 and J is TRBJ2-7, with a possible D match to TRBD1 (6 bases). The V and J ends lost 3 bases and 0 bases respectively, with 9 bases between them. The CDR3 has 14 residues. CDR1 is SGHTA and CDR2 is FQGNSA in the germline V gene. Written as DNA, the CDR3 is TGTGCCAGCAGCTTCACAGGGAGCTCCTACGAGCAGTACTTC. Its translation is CASSFTGSSYEQYF. Variable domain in full (rest from reference TRBV7-2 and TRBJ2-7): GAGVSQSPSNKVTEKGKDVELRCDPISGHTALYWYRQSLGQGLEFLIYFQGNSAPDKSGLPSDRFSAERTGGSVSTLTIQRTQQEDSAVYLCASSFTGSSYEQYFGPGTRLTVT.

The chain couples TRBV6-5 to TRBJ2-7, with 10 bases that match TRBD1. The V and J ends lost 1 base and 7 bases, in that order; junction bases with no gene match: 4. This CDR3 comprises 14 residues. Germline CDR1 reads MNHEY; CDR2 reads SVGAGI. The CDR3: CASSYWDRGGEQYF. The CDR3 DNA reads as TGTGCCAGCAGTTACTGGGACAGGGGAGGGGAGCAGTACTTC.

There are a few counts of this clone. V gene TRBV2 combines with J gene TRBJ2-1, with 11 bases aligning to TRBD2. This CDR3 contains 15 residues. Looked up from germline, CDR1 is SNHLY and CDR2 is FYNNEI. V dropped 0 bases and J dropped 7; count of bases not matched to a gene: 2. The CDR3: CASSEAVAGGNEQFF. The CDR3 DNA is TGTGCCAGCAGTGAAGCCGTAGCGGGGGGGAATGAGCAGTTCTTC.

The gene calls are TRBV7-3 and TRBJ1-1, with a possible D match to TRBD1 (5 bases). This CDR3 contains 13 residues. CDR1 and CDR2 from the germline V gene are SGHTA and FQGTGA. Trimming pared 4 bases from V and 2 bases from J, leaving 8 bases between. Written as DNA, the CDR3 is TGTGCCAGCAGCTCCGGACAAAACACTGAAGCTTTCTTT. Its protein product is CASSSGQNTEAFF.

The V and J genes are TRBV5-1 and TRBJ2-7, with D perhaps TRBD2 (6 bases). The V end was cut by 0 bases, the J end by 6 bases, with 10 bases between. The CDR3 runs 13 residues. The germline gives CDR1 SGHRS, CDR2 YFSETQ. CDR3 DNA: TGCGCCAGCAGCTTGGGGTTCGGGGGCGAGCAGTACTTC. Translating gives CASSLGFGGEQYF.

CDR3 protein: CASSQAPGRNYGYTF. The CDR3 DNA reads TGTGCCAGCAGCCAAGCCCCAGGCAGAAACTATGGCTACACCTTC. V gene TRBV4-2 combines with J gene TRBJ1-2; D gene unclear. Trimming stripped 1 base from V and 2 bases from J, with 11 bases between. The CDR3 runs 15 residues. Germline CDR1 is LGHNA and CDR2 is YNFKEQ.

The rearrangement links TRBV5-1 to TRBJ2-2, with D unresolved. Germline V lookup: CDR1 SGHRS, CDR2 YFSETQ. The CDR3 is 14 residues long. V was trimmed by 3 bases and J by 0 bases, leaving 6 bases between them. CDR3 residues: CASSSNANTGELFF. The CDR3, as DNA: TGCGCCAGCAGCTCAAATGCGAACACCGGGGAGCTGTTTTTT.

The genes are TRBV5-4 and TRBJ2-2; 8 bases line up with TRBD2. The germline V gene has CDR1 SGHNT and CDR2 YYREEE (reference sequence). The CDR3 runs to 15 residues. V gave up 1 base and J gave up 4 bases; unmatched junction bases: 3. This chain's CDR3 is CASSLRGGRTGELFF. CDR3 nucleotides: TGTGCCAGCAGCTTGCGGGGGGGCCGCACCGGGGAGCTGTTTTTT.

V is TRBV10-3 and J is TRBJ2-6; D unresolved. Germline V gene data show CDR1 as ENHRY and CDR2 as SYGVKD. The CDR3 is 15 residues long. Trimming shortened V by 3 bases and J by 0 bases, and 6 bases separated the two germline ends. The CDR3 DNA reads as TGTGCCATCAGTGATGCCGGCTCTGGGGCCAACGTCCTGACTTTC. Its translation is CAISDAGSGANVLTF.

V gene TRBV18 combines with J gene TRBJ2-1; 11 bases map to TRBD1. From germline, CDR1 is KGHSH and CDR2 LQKENI. With 3 bases clipped from V and 1 base from J, the junction kept 5 bases outside the gene matches. The CDR3 is 17 residues long. The CDR3 loop is CASSPEGTGGSYNEQFF. For the CDR3, the DNA is TGTGCCAGCTCACCTGAGGGGACAGGGGGGTCCTACAATGAGCAGTTCTTC.

The gene calls are TRBV4-3 and TRBJ1-6, with 9 bases matching TRBD1. V lost 0 bases, J lost 16 bases, and 10 bases stayed unmatched. The CDR3 has 15 amino acids. Germline V gives CDR1 LGHNA, CDR2 YSLEER. Here the CDR3 DNA reads TGCGCCAGCAGCCAAGATGGGGTAGACAGGGGGACGCTCCACTTT. Amino acids: CASSQDGVDRGTLHF.